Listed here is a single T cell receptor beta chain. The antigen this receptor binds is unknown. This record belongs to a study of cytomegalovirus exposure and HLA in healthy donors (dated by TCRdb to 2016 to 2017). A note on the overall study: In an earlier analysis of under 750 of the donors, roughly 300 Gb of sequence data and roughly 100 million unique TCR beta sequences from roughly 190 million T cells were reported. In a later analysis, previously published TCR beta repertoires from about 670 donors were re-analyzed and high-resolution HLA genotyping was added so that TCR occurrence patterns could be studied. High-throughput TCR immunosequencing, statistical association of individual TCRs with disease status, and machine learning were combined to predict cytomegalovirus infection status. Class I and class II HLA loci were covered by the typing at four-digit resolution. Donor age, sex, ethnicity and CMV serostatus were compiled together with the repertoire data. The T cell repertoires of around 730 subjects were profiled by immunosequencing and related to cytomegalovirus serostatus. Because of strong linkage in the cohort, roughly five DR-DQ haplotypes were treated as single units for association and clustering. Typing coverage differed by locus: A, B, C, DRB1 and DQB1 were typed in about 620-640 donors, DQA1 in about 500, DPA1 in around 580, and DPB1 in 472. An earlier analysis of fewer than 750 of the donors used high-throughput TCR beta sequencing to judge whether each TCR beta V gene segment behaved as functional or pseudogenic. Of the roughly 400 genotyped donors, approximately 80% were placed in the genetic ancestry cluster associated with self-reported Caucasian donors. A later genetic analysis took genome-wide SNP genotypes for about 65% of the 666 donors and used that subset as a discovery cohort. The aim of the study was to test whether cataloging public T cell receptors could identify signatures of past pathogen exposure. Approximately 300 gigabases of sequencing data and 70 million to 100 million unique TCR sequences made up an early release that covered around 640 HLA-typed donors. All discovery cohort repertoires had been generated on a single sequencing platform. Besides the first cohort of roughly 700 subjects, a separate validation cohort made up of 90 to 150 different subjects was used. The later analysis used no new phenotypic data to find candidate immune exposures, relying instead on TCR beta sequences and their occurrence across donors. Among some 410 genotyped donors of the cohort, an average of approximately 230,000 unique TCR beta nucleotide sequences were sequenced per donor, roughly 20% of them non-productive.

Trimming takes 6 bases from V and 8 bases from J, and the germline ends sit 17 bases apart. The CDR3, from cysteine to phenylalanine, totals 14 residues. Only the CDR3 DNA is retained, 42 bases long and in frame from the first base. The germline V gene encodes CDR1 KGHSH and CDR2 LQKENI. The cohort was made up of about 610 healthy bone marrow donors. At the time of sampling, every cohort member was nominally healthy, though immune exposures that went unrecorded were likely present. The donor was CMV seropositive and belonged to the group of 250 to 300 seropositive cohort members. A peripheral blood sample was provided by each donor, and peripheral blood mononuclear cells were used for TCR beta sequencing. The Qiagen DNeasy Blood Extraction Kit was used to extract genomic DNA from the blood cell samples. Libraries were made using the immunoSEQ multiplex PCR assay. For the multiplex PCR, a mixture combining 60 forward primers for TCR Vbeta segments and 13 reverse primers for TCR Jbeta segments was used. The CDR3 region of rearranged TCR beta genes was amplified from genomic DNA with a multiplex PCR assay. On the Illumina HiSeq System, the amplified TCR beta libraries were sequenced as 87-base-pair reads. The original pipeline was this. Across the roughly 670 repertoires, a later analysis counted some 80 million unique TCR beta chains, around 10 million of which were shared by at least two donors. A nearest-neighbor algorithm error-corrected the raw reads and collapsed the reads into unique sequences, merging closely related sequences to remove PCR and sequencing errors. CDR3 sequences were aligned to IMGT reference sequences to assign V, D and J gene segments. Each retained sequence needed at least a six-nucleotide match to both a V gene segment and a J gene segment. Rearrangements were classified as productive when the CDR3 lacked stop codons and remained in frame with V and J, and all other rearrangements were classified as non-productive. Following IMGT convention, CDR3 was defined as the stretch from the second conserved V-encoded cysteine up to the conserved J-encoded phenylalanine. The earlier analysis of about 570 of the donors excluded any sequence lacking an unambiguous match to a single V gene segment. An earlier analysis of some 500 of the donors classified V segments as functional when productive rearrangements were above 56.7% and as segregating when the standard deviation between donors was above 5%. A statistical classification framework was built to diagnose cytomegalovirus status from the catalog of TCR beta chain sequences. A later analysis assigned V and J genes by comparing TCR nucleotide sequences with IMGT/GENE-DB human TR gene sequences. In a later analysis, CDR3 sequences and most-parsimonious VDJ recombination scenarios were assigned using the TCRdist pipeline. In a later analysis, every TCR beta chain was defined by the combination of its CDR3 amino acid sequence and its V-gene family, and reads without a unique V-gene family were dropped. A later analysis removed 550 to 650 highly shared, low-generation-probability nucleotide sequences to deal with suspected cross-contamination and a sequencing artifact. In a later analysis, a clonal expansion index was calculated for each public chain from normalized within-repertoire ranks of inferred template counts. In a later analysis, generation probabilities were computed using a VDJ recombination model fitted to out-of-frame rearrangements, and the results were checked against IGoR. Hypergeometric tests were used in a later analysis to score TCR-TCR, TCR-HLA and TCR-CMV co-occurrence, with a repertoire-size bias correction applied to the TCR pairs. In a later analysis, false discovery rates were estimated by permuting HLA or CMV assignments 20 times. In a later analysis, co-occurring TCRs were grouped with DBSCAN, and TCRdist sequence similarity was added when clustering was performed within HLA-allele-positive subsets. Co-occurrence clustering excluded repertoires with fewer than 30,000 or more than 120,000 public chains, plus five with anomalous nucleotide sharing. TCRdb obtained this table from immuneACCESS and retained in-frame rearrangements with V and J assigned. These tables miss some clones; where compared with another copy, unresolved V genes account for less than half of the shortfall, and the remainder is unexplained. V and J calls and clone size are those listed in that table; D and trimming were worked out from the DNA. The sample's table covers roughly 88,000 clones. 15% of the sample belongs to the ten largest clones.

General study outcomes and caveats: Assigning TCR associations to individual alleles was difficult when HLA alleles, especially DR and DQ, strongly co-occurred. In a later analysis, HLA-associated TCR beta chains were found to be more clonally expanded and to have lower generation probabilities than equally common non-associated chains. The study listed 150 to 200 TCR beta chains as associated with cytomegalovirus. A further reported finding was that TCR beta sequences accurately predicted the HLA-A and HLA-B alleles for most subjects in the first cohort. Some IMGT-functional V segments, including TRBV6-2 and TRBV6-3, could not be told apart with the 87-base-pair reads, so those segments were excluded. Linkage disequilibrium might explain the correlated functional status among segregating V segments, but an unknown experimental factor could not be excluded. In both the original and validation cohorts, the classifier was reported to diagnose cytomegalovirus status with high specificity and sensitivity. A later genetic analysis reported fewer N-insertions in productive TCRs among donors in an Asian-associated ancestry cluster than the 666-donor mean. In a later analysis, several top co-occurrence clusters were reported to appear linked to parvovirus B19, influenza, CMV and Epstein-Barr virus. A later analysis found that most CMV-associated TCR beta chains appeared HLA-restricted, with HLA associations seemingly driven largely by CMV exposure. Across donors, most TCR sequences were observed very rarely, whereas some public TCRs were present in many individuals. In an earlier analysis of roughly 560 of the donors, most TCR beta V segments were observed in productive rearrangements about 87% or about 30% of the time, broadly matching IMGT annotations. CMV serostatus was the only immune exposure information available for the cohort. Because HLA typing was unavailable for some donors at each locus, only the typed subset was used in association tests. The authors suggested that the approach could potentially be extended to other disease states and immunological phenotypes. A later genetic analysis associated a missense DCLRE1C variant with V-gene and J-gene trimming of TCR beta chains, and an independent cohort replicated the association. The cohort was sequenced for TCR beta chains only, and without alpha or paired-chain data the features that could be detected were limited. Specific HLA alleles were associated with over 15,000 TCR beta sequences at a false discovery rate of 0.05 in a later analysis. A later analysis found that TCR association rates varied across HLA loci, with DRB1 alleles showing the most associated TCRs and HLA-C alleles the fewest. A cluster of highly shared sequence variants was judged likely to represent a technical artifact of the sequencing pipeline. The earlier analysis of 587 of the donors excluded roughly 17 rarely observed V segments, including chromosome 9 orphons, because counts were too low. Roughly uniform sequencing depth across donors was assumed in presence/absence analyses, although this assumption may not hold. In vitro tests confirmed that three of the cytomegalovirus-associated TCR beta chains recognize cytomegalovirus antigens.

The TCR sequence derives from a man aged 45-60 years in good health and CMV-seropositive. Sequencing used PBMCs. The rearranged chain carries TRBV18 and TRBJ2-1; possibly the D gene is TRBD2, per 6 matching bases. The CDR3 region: CASSRRTIKDEQFF. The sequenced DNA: TGTGCCAGCTCCCGACGGACTATTAAGGATGAGCAGTTCTTC.